This passage covers 30 T cell receptor beta chains from one sample sequenced in a study of T cells in Graves' hyperthyroidism and ophthalmopathy. Amplification targeted TCR beta CDR3 regions from RNA transcripts. The HTBI primer set served for first-round RT-PCR of the TCR CDR3. From the multiplex PCR reads, TCRdb called clonotypes with MiXCR, one entry per CDR3 protein. The sample has 660,000 or so distinct CDR3 sequences; roughly 20% are singletons. Sequenced sample: blood. The receptors were sampled from a man aged 25 to 45 with Graves' ophthalmopathy.

This clonotype was detected many times. The chain has TRBV12-5 and TRBJ2-5, with TRBD2 matching 14 bases. With 5 bases clipped from V and 2 bases from J, the junction kept 4 bases outside the gene matches. The germline V gene has CDR1 LGHNT and CDR2 FRNRAP. This CDR3 contains 16 residues. The CDR3 DNA follows: TGTGCTAGTGGTAAGGGACTAGCGGGAGCTCAAGAGACCCAGTACTTC. It codes for CASGKGLAGAQETQYF. The entire variable domain, with the rest obtained from reference TRBV12-5 and TRBJ2-5, is as follows: DARVTQTPRHKVTEMGQEVTMRCQPILGHNTVFWYRQTMMQGLELLAYFRNRAPLDDSGMPKDRFSAEMPDATLATLKIQPSEPRDSAVYFCASGKGLAGAQETQYFGPGTRLLVL.

Ten or more counts support this clonotype. This chain joins TRBV30 and TRBJ2-2; D unresolved. V was clipped by 5 bases and J by 7 bases, with 8 bases between them. Germline loops: CDR1 GTSNPN, CDR2 SVGIG (reference sequence). CDR3 length: 11 amino acids. DNA for the CDR3: TGTGCCTGGGGCGTCGGCGGGGAGCTGTTTTTT. It specifies CAWGVGGELFF. Filled out from reference TRBV30 and TRBJ2-2, the complete variable domain reads SQTIHQWPATLVQPVGSPLSLECTVEGTSNPNLYWYRQAAGRGLQLLFYSVGIGQISSEVPQNLSASRPQDRQFILSSKKLLLSDSGFYLCAWGVGGELFFGEGSRLTVL.

This clonotype has only a few counts. In DNA form, the CDR3 reads TGTGCCAGCAGCTCCCGGGCCCTTCCAGAGACCCAGTACTTC. Residues: CASSSRALPETQYF. The chain recombines TRBV7-6 with TRBJ2-5; D is ambiguous. The germline V and J ends were trimmed by 4 bases and 4 bases, with 13 bases remaining between them. The V gene's germline CDR1 is SGHVS and CDR2 FNYEAQ. This CDR3 region has 14 residues.

This clonotype was detected ten times or more. The chain uses TRBV2 and TRBJ2-1, with a possible D match to TRBD2 (6 bases). Germline CDR1 SNHLY, CDR2 FYNNEI. The CDR3 covers 14 residues. Trimming took 8 bases from V and 5 from J, leaving 16 bases between them. CDR3 region: CASGRTFSNNEQFF. The CDR3 nucleotides read TGTGCCAGCGGGAGGACTTTTAGCAACAATGAGCAGTTCTTC.

This chain uses TRBV4-3 with TRBJ2-3, with 9 nucleotides matching TRBD1. The CDR3 contains 15 residues. The ends lost 1 base at V and 5 bases at J; junction bases unmatched: 4. The germline gives CDR1 LGHNA, CDR2 YSLEER. CDR3 protein: CASSQGDRVRDTQYF. Here the CDR3 DNA reads TGCGCCAGCAGCCAAGGGGACAGGGTGAGAGATACGCAGTATTTT.

Comment on this clonotype: A much larger clone differs from this one at a single base, so this may be a read error. It is likely a read error, because the conserved phenylalanine at the end of the CDR3 is missing. The CDR3 region is CASSLARDVDYEQYL. DNA of the CDR3: TGTGCCAGCAGCTTAGCCCGGGACGTCGACTACGAGCAGTACCTC. The chain employs TRBV7-2 and TRBJ2-7; D could derive from TRBD1 or TRBD2 (5 bases each). The CDR3 is made up of 15 amino acids. CDR1 is SGHTA and CDR2 is FQGNSA in the germline V gene. The ends were cut back, 0 bases at V and 3 bases at J, with 12 bases in the middle.

This sequence joins TRBV6-1 and TRBJ2-7, with TRBD1 as a possible D gene (6 bases). The CDR3 loop spans 13 amino acids. Germline V gene sequence: CDR1 MNHNS, CDR2 SASEGT. V lost 7 bases and J lost 2, with 12 bases in between. The CDR3 DNA is TGTGCCAGCATTCGACAGGACCCCTACGAGCAGTACTTC. Its protein is CASIRQDPYEQYF.

The chain has TRBV7-9 and TRBJ2-7, with D hard to call. This CDR3 contains 13 residues. The V end lost 5 bases, the J end lost 6 bases, and 14 bases lay between the germline ends. From germline, CDR1 is SEHNR and CDR2 FQNEAQ (reference sequence). The CDR3 loop is CASSPRASVEQYF. The CDR3 coding sequence is TGTGCCAGCAGCCCCCGGGCCTCGGTCGAGCAGTACTTC.

This clonotype was counted at least ten times. The chain is built from TRBV5-1 and TRBJ1-1; TRBD1 might be the D (6 bases). This CDR3 has 15 residues. Germline CDR1 and CDR2: SGHRS and YFSETQ. Trimming left V 6 bases short and J 0 bases short, with 15 bases between. CDR3 region: CASTSGQLLNTEAFF. Here the CDR3 DNA reads TGCGCCAGCACATCCGGACAGCTCCTGAACACTGAAGCTTTCTTT.

This clonotype was found a few times. The chain carries TRBV29-1 and TRBJ2-3; weak D call: TRBD1 (6 bases). CDR1 and CDR2 (germline): SQVTM, ANQGSEA. The CDR3 has 15 residues. Trimming took 3 bases from V and 4 from J, leaving 17 bases between them. The chain's CDR3 is CSVDPQGLSADTQYF. Here the CDR3 DNA reads TGCAGCGTTGATCCCCAGGGGCTGTCGGCAGATACGCAGTATTTT.

J is TRBJ1-6 and V is TRBV9; 9 nucleotides match TRBD1. CDR3 size: 17 residues. From germline, CDR1 is SGDLS and CDR2 YYNGEE. Unmatched junction bases numbered 9, after V lost 3 bases and J lost 5 bases. The CDR3 DNA reads TGTGCCAGCAGCGATGGAAGGACAGGGGATGATAATTCACCCCTCCACTTT. It is translated as CASSDGRTGDDNSPLHF.

Only a few counts were recorded for this clonotype. This sequence joins TRBV7-2 and TRBJ2-5; D is perhaps TRBD1 (5 bases). Trimming stripped 5 bases from V and 0 bases from J, with 7 bases between. Germline values: CDR1 SGHTA, CDR2 FQGNSA. The CDR3 spans 13 residues. DNA of the CDR3: TGTGCCAGCAGCACAGGAAACCAAGAGACCCAGTACTTC. This sequence encodes CASSTGNQETQYF. Full variable domain (missing parts from reference TRBV7-2 and TRBJ2-5): GAGVSQSPSNKVTEKGKDVELRCDPISGHTALYWYRQSLGQGLEFLIYFQGNSAPDKSGLPSDRFSAERTGGSVSTLTIQRTQQEDSAVYLCASSTGNQETQYFGPGTRLLVL.

The V call is TRBV28, the J call TRBJ1-3, with a tentative D call TRBD1 (5 bases). The germline CDR1 and CDR2 sequences are MDHEN and SYDVKM. The CDR3 totals 15 residues. The ends were cut back, 6 bases at V and 0 bases at J, with 12 bases in the middle. CDR3 DNA sequence: TGTGCCAGCAGACCCGTGGGGCTCTCTGGAAACACCATATATTTT. The encoded protein is CASRPVGLSGNTIYF.

In its sample, this clonotype was seen a few times. V usage is TRBV7-4 and J usage is TRBJ2-2; 10 bases are a match to TRBD2. This CDR3 region has 17 residues. The germline CDR1 and CDR2 sequences are SGHVT and SQSDAQ. Trimming cost V 1 base and J 5 bases; bases outside gene matches: 7. In DNA, the CDR3 is TGTGCCAGCAGCTTAGGGCTAGCGGGAGTCGGGACCGGGGAGCTGTTTTTT. This translates into CASSLGLAGVGTGELFF.

The genes are TRBV6-1 and TRBJ1-2; D is perhaps TRBD1 (5 bases). V was pared by 6 bases and J by 8 bases, with 19 bases between. Germline values: CDR1 MNHNS, CDR2 SASEGT. There are 14 residues in the CDR3. CDR3 region: CASSSAGTSAGYTF. As DNA, the CDR3 is TGTGCCAGCAGCTCGGCAGGGACCTCCGCCGGCTACACCTTC.

J is TRBJ1-2 and V is TRBV6-1, with a weak D call TRBD1 (5 bases). The CDR3 has 13 residues. Germline CDR1 and CDR2: MNHNS and SASEGT. The V gene lost 6 bases and the J gene lost 6 bases, with 14 bases spanning the gap. CDR3 sequence: CASRGHPKNGYTF. The CDR3 coding sequence is TGTGCCAGCAGAGGACACCCCAAGAATGGCTACACCTTC.

This rearrangement joins TRBV30 to TRBJ2-5; 10 bases are shared with TRBD2. The CDR3 spans 13 residues. CDR1 and CDR2 from the germline V gene are GTSNPN and SVGIG (reference sequence). The V gene end was trimmed by 0 bases and the J gene end by 5 bases; junction bases not matched to a gene: 0. CDR3 DNA: TGTGCCTGGAGTGTACTAGCGGGGGAGACCCAGTACTTC. Translation: CAWSVLAGETQYF.

The chain joins TRBV6-2 or TRBV6-3 to TRBJ2-7, with unresolved D. The ends were cut back, 6 bases at V and 3 bases at J, with 9 bases in the middle. Germline-derived CDR1 and CDR2 are MNHEY and SVGEGT. CDR3 size: 12 residues. The CDR3 nucleotides read TGTGCCAGCAGGTCCAGTTTCTACGAGCAGTACTTC. Translation gives CASRSSFYEQYF.

Ten or more counts support this clonotype. The gene calls are TRBV6-1 and TRBJ2-1; D is possibly TRBD1 (6 bases). This CDR3 has 15 residues. Trimming stripped 6 bases from V and 5 bases from J, with 17 bases between. In germline, CDR1 is MNHNS, CDR2 SASEGT. Here the CDR3 DNA reads TGTGCCAGCAGGAAAAGGTGGGACATCGACAATGAGCAGTTCTTC. Its translation is CASRKRWDIDNEQFF.

The chain couples TRBV27 to TRBJ1-1; possible D gene TRBD1, 6 bases. Germline loops: CDR1 MNHEY, CDR2 SMNVEV (reference sequence). The CDR3 has 14 residues. Trimming took 3 bases from V and 4 from J, leaving 12 bases between them. CDR3 coding DNA: TGTGCCAGCAGTTTCACAGGGATTTCCACTGAAGCTTTCTTT. Translated, it gives CASSFTGISTEAFF.

This clonotype was detected only a few times. V gene TRBV15 combines with J gene TRBJ2-7; weak D call: TRBD1 (6 bases). The germline CDR1 and CDR2 sequences are LNHNV and YYDKDF (reference sequence). V shed 0 bases and J shed 6 bases, with 12 bases lying between them. The CDR3 loop spans 14 amino acids. The CDR3 coding sequence is TGTGCCACCAGCAGAGAGGCAACAGGGCGCGAGCAGTACTTC. It encodes CATSREATGREQYF.

Concerning this clonotype itself: One end of the junction fails to match germline, which may point to a read error. This chain uses TRBV7-9 with TRBJ1-4; no reliable D call. Germline lookup yields CDR1 SEHNR and CDR2 FQNEAQ (reference sequence). This CDR3 comprises 14 residues. Here the CDR3 reads CASNLPGIREKLFF. In nucleotides, the CDR3 is TGTGCCAGCAACTTACCGGGGATTCGTGAAAAACTGTTTTTT.

This clonotype was detected only a few times. The genes are TRBV15 and TRBJ2-7, with a weak D call TRBD2 (6 bases). The ends were cut back, 0 bases at V and 0 bases at J, with 12 bases in the middle. The germline V gene has CDR1 LNHNV and CDR2 YYDKDF (reference sequence). The CDR3 has 16 residues. The CDR3 DNA is TGTGCCACCAGCAGAGATGTGGGGGGTAGCTCCTACGAGCAGTACTTC. This translates into CATSRDVGGSSYEQYF.

For this clonotype: A far larger clone is off by one base, so a read error is likely. The CDR3 spells CASSSVTEASF. In nucleotides, the CDR3 is TGTGCCAGCAGCTCGGTCACTGAAGCTTCCTTT. The V and J genes are TRBV3-1 and TRBJ1-1; no definite D call. The CDR3 loop spans 11 amino acids. Germline V gene data show CDR1 as LGHDT and CDR2 as YNNKEL (reference sequence).

This chain connects TRBV7-2 to TRBJ1-5; D is unclear. Trimming stripped 0 bases from V and 0 bases from J, with 9 bases between. Looked up from germline, CDR1 is SGHTA and CDR2 is FQGNSA. This CDR3 comprises 16 residues. CDR3 in DNA: TGTGCCAGCAGCTTAGCTGGCCAGTATAGCAATCAGCCCCAGCATTTT. This gives the protein CASSLAGQYSNQPQHF.

The rearrangement links TRBV28 to TRBJ1-5; TRBD1 agrees at 8 bases. V lost 7 bases, J lost 4 bases, and 9 bases stayed unmatched. The CDR3 spans 15 residues. Germline assignment: CDR1 MDHEN and CDR2 SYDVKM. The CDR3 is CASISGQGMNQPQHF. The CDR3 region has the DNA TGTGCCAGCATCTCCGGACAGGGCATGAATCAGCCCCAGCATTTT.

In this sample, this clonotype turned up many times. The rearrangement uses TRBV11-2 and TRBJ2-7, with 7 bases matching TRBD1. This CDR3 comprises 14 residues. V lost 6 bases and J lost 2; bases outside the gene matches: 7. The germline V gene has CDR1 SGHAT and CDR2 FQNNGV. The CDR3 sequence: CASSLWDSTYEQYF. In DNA, the CDR3 is TGTGCCAGCAGTTTATGGGACAGTACCTACGAGCAGTACTTC.

This clonotype was recorded a few times. The chain carries TRBV20-1 and TRBJ2-7; 9 bases are a match to TRBD2. The J segment lost 6 bases and the V segment lost 3 bases, leaving 12 bases of the junction unmatched. Germline assignment: CDR1 DFQATT and CDR2 SNEGSKA (reference sequence). This CDR3 contains 15 residues. The CDR3 nucleotides are TGCAGTGCTAGGAGGGCTAGCGGGAACCTCGGCGAGCAGTACTTC. As protein: CSARRASGNLGEQYF.

The rearrangement joins TRBV12-3 or TRBV12-4 to TRBJ2-2; unclear D gene. V was trimmed by 1 base and J by 3 bases, leaving 9 bases between them. This CDR3 comprises 15 residues. CDR3 DNA: TGTGCCAGCAGTTTAGTAAGGGCATACACCGGGGAGCTGTTTTTT. Amino acid sequence: CASSLVRAYTGELFF.

This clonotype has just a few counts. V gene TRBV6-2 or TRBV6-3 combines with J gene TRBJ1-5; D uncertain. The length of the CDR3 is 16 residues. The V gene's germline CDR1 is MNHEY and CDR2 SVGEGT. The germline V and J ends were trimmed by 4 bases and 0 bases, with 13 bases remaining between them. The DNA for the CDR3 is TGTGCCAGCAGTTCCGAAGGGCGAAATAGCAATCAGCCCCAGCATTTT. Translation gives CASSSEGRNSNQPQHF.